This TCR beta chain was documented in a study of Ad26.COV2.S vaccination and SARS-CoV-2 variants. Study-level points and caveats: In TCR breadth and depth analyses, total T cell responses may have been underestimated. Vaccine recipients showed a spike-specific TCR breadth that was higher than in placebo recipients.

Sequencing was performed with immunoSEQ multiplex PCR; in TCRdb, only in-frame clones are kept and a portion is missing. The sample yields more than 150,000 clones, approximately 88% seen once. The germline CDR1 and CDR2 sequences are LGHDT and YNNKEL (reference sequence). Between the trimmed V and J ends, which lost 0 bases and 2 bases, there was a span of 14 bases. This CDR3 comprises 16 residues. A note on this clone: The antigen is unknown.

This clonotype was sampled from a human donor who had recovered from COVID-19. This chain connects TRBV3-1 (or the pseudogene TRBV3-2) to TRBJ2-7, with D maybe TRBD1 (6 bases). Sequenced here: peripheral blood, sampled after recovery from COVID-19. CDR3 coding DNA: TGTGCCAGCAGCCAAGATCGTAGGGGGTTCACCTACGAGCAGTACTTC. Translated, it gives CASSQDRRGFTYEQYF.